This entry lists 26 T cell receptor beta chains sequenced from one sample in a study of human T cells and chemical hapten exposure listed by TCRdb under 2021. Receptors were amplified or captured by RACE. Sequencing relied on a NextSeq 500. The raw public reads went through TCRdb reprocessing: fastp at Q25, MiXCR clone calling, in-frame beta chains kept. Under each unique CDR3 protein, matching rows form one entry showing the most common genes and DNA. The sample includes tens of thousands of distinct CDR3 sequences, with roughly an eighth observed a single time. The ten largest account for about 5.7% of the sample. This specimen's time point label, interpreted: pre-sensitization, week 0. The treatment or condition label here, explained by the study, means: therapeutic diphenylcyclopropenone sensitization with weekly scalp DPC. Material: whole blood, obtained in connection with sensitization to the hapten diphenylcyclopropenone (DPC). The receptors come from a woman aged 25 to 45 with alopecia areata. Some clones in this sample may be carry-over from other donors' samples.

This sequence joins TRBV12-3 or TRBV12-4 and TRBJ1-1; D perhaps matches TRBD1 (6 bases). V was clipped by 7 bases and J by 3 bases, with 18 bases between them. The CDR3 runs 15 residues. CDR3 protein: CASTPGAGVDTEAFF. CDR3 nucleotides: TGTGCCAGCACCCCCGGGGCAGGGGTCGACACTGAAGCTTTCTTT.

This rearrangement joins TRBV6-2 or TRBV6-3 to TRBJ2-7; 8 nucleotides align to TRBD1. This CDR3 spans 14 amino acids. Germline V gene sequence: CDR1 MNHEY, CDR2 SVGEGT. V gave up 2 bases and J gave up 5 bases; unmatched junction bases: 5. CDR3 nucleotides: TGTGCCAGCAGTTACGACAGGGGATTCAACGAGCAGTACTTC. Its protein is CASSYDRGFNEQYF.

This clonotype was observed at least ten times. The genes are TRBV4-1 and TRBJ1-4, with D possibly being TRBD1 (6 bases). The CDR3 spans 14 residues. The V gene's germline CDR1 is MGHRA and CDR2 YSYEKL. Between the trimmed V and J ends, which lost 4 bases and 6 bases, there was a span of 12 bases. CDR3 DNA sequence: TGCGCCAGCAGCCCCTGGGGGCGCGATGAAAAACTGTTTTTT. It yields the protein CASSPWGRDEKLFF.

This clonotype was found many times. CDR3 sequence (DNA): TGTGCCAGCAGCTTAAACCCTGGGGCCAACGTCCTGACTTTC. It translates to CASSLNPGANVLTF. The genes are TRBV7-8 and TRBJ2-6, with D unresolved. This CDR3 is 14 amino acids long. Germline loops: CDR1 SGHVS, CDR2 FQNEAQ. Trimming left V 2 bases short and J 2 bases short, with 4 bases between.

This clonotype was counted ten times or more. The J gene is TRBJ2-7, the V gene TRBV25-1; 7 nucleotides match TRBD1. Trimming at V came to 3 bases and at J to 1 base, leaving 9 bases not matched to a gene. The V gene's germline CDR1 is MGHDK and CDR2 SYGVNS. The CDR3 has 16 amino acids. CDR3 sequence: CASSEQRWDRSYEQYF. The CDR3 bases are TGTGCCAGCAGTGAGCAGCGCTGGGACAGATCCTACGAGCAGTACTTC.

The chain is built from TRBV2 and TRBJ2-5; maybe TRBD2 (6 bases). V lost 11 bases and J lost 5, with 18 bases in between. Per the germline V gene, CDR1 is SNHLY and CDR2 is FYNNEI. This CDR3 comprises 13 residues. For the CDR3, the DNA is TGTGCCTGGTACGGGGGAGCGTGGGAGACCCAGTACTTC. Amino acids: CAWYGGAWETQYF.

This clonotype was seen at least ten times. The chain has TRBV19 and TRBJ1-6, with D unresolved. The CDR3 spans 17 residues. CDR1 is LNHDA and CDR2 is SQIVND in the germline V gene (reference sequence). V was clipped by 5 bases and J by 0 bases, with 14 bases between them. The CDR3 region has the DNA TGTGCCAGTAGTTCGGACTACCGTAGCTCCTATAATTCACCCCTCCACTTT. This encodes CASSSDYRSSYNSPLHF.

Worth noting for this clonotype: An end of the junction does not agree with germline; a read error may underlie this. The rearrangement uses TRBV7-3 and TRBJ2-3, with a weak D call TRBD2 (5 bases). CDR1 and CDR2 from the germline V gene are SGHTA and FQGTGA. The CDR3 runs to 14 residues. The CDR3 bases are TGTGCCAGGAGCTTAATTGCGAGGGAAGATACGCAGTATTTT. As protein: CARSLIAREDTQYF.

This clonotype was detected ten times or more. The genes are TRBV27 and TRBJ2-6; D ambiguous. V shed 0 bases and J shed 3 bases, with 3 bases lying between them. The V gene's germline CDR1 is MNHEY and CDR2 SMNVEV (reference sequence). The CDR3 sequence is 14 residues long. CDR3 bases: TGTGCCAGCAGTTTATCGAGTGGGGCCAACGTCCTGACTTTC. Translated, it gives CASSLSSGANVLTF.

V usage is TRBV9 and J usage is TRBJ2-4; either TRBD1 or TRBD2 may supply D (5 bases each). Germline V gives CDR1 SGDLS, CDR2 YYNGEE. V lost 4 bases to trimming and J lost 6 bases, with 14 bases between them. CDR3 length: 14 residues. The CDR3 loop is CASSPRGGPNIQYF. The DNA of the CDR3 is TGTGCCAGCAGCCCCCGGGGCGGCCCAAACATTCAGTACTTC.

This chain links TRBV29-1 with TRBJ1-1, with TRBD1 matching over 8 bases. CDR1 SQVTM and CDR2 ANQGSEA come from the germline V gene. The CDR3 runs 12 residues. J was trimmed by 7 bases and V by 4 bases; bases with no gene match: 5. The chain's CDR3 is CSVVTGANEAFF. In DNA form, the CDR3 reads TGCAGCGTTGTGACAGGGGCGAATGAAGCTTTCTTT.

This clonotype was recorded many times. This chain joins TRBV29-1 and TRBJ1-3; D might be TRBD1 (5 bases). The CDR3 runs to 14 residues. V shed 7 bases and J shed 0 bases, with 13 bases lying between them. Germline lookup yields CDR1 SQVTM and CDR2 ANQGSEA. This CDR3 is CSARGGASGNTIYF. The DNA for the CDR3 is TGCAGCGCACGTGGAGGGGCCTCTGGAAACACCATATATTTT.

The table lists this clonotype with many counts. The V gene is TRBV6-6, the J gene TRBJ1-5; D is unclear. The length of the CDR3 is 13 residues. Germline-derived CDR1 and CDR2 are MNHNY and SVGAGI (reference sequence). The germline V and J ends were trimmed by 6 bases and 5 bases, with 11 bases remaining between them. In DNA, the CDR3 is TGTGCCAGCAGCTCGGAGTTCTATCAGCCCCAGCATTTT. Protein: CASSSEFYQPQHF.

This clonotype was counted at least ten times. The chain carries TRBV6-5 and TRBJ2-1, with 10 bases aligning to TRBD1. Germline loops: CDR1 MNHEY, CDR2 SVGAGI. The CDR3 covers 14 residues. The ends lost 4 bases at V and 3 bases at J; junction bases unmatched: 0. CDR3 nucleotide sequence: TGTGCCAGCAGTTGGACAGGGGGCTACAATGAGCAGTTCTTC. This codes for CASSWTGGYNEQFF.

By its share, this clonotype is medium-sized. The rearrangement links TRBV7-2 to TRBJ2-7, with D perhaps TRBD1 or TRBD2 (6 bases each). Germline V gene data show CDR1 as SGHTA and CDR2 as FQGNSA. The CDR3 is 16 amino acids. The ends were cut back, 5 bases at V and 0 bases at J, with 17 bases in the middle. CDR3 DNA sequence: TGTGCCAGCAGCCTACCGTTAGGGGGGTTCTCCTACGAGCAGTACTTC. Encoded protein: CASSLPLGGFSYEQYF.

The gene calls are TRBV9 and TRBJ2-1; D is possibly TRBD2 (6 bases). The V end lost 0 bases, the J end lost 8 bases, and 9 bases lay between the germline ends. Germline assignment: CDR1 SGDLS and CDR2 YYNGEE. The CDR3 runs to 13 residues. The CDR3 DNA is TGTGCCAGCAGCGTAGATGGGAGGCATGAGCAGTTCTTC. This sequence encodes CASSVDGRHEQFF.

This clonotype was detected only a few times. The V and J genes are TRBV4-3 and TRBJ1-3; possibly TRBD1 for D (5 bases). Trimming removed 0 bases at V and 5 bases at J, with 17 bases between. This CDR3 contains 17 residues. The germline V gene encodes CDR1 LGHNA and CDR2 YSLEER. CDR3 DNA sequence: TGCGCCAGCAGCCAAGATAACCTGAGCGGGGGTCGAAACACCATATATTTT. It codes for CASSQDNLSGGRNTIYF.

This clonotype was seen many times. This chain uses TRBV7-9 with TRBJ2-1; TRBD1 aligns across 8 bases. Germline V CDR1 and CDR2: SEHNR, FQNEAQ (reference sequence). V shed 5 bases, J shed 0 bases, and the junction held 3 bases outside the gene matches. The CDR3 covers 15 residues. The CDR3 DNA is TGTGCCAGCAGCCAGGGGGCCAGCTCCTACAATGAGCAGTTCTTC. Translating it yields CASSQGASSYNEQFF.

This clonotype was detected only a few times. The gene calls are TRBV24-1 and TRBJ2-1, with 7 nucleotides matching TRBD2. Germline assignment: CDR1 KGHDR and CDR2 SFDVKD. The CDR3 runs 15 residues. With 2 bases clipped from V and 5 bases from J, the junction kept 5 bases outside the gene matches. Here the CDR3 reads CATSDYTGGNNEQFF. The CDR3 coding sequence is TGTGCCACCAGTGATTATACGGGGGGAAACAATGAGCAGTTCTTC.

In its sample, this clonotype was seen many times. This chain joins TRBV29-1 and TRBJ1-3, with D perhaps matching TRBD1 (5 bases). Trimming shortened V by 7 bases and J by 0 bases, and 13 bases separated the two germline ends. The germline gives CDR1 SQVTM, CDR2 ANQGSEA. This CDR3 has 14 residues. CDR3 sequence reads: CSARRGTSGNTIYF. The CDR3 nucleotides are TGCAGCGCCCGCCGGGGCACCTCTGGAAACACCATATATTTT. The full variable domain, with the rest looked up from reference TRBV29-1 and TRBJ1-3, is SAVISQKPSRDICQRGTSLTIQCQVDSQVTMMFWYRQQPGQSLTLIATANQGSEATYESGFVIDKFPISRPNLTFSTLTVSNMSPEDSSIYLCSARRGTSGNTIYFGEGSWLTVV.

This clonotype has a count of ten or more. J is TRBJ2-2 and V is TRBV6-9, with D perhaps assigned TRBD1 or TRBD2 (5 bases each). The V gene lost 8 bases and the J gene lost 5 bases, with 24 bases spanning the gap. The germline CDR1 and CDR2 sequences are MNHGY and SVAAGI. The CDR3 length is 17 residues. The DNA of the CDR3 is TGTGCCAGCCGAGTGGGACCCCGCCGTGTCTCTACCGGGGAGCTGTTTTTT. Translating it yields CASRVGPRRVSTGELFF.

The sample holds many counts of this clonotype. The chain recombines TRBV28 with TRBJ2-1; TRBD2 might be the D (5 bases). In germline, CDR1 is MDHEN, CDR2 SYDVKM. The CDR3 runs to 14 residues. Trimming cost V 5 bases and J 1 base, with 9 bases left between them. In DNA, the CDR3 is TGTGCCAGCAGTCAAGCGGAATCCTACAATGAGCAGTTCTTC. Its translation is CASSQAESYNEQFF.

In DNA form, the CDR3 reads TGTGCCAGCGGACGTGTTAATGAGCAGTTCTTC. This gives the protein CASGRVNEQFF. The rearrangement links TRBV28 to TRBJ2-1, with D uncertain. V lost 8 bases and J lost 7, with 9 bases in between. The CDR3 runs to 11 residues. CDR1 MDHEN and CDR2 SYDVKM come from the germline V gene. The full variable domain, completed using reference TRBV28 and TRBJ2-1, is DVKVTQSSRYLVKRTGEKVFLECVQDMDHENMFWYRQDPGLGLRLIYFSYDVKMKEKGDIPEGYSVSREKKERFSLILESASTNQTSMYLCASGRVNEQFFGPGTRLTVL.

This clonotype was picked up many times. The chain's CDR3 is CASRSTGVGNTIYF. CDR3 DNA: TGTGCCAGCAGGTCCACAGGGGTGGGAAACACCATATATTTT. This sequence joins TRBV6-5 and TRBJ1-3, with 7 positions matching TRBD1. V lost 6 bases to trimming and J lost 4 bases; unmatched junction nucleotides: 6. The germline gives CDR1 MNHEY, CDR2 SVGAGI. This CDR3 is built from 14 residues.

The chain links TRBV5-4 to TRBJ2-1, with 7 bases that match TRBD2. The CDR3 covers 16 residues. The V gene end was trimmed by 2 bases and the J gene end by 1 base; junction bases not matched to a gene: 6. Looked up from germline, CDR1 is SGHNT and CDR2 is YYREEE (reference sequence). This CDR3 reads CASSFLLASSYNEQFF. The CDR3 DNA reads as TGTGCCAGCAGCTTCTTACTAGCGTCTTCCTACAATGAGCAGTTCTTC.

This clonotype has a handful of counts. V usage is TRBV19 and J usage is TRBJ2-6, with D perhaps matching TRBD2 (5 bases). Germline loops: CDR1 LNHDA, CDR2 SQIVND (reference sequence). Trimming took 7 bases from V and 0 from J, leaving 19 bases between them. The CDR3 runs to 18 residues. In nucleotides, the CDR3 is TGTGCCAGTAACGCCCGGGGTTCCCCGTCCTCTGGGGCCAACGTCCTGACTTTC. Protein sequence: CASNARGSPSSGANVLTF.